These 26 T cell receptor beta chains originate from one sample sequenced in a study of T cell responses to AZD1222 COVID-19 vaccine. Profiling relied on immunoSEQ multiplex PCR, and the TCRdb table lists in-frame clones only, not all of them. The sample comprises fewer than 90,000 clones, roughly 87% of which are singletons, and about 23% rests with the top ten. This sample comprised peripheral blood, obtained on day 0 of AZD1222 vaccination. Every receptor here comes from an adult in good health.

CDR3 DNA: TGTGCCAGCAGTTACAACTCGGGGGCCTATGGCTACACCTTC. Translation: CASSYNSGAYGYTF. This chain connects TRBV6-5 to TRBJ1-2, with D perhaps matching TRBD1 (6 bases). The length of the CDR3 is 14 residues. V was cut by 2 bases and J by 4 bases, with 11 bases left in between. Looked up from germline, CDR1 is MNHEY and CDR2 is SVGAGI.

The CDR3 is CASSSGPNTEAFF. The CDR3 bases are TGTGCCAGCAGCTCCGGACCGAACACTGAAGCTTTCTTT. J is TRBJ1-1 and V is TRBV7-2; D remains unclear. Germline V gene data show CDR1 as SGHTA and CDR2 as FQGNSA. Trimming removed 4 bases from V and 1 base from J, with 7 bases in between. This CDR3 has 13 residues.

V usage is TRBV6-4 and J usage is TRBJ2-2; D not certain. Deletions cut 4 bases from V and 0 bases from J, with 6 bases between. Germline CDR1 is MRHNA and CDR2 is SNTAGT. The CDR3 is 14 amino acids. The CDR3 bases are TGTGCCAGCAGTGGTCAAGCGAACACCGGGGAGCTGTTTTTT. Residues: CASSGQANTGELFF.

The chain is built from TRBV7-9 and TRBJ1-2; possible D gene TRBD1, 5 bases. V shed 1 base and J shed 3 bases, with 15 bases lying between them. Per germline, CDR1 SEHNR and CDR2 FQNEAQ (reference sequence). CDR3 length: 16 amino acids. The CDR3, as DNA: TGTGCCAGCAGCTTAGTTGGACACCCTGAGGACTATGGCTACACCTTC. Translating gives CASSLVGHPEDYGYTF.

The chain links TRBV5-1 to TRBJ2-2; no definite D call. Germline V gene data show CDR1 as SGHRS and CDR2 as YFSETQ. Trimming left V 0 bases short and J 5 bases short, with 8 bases between. This CDR3 is built from 14 residues. CDR3 nucleotides: TGCGCCAGCAGCTTGGGTACAACAACCGGGGAGCTGTTTTTT. Its translation is CASSLGTTTGELFF.

The chain links TRBV10-2 to TRBJ2-2; D perhaps matches TRBD2 (7 bases). V was shortened by 8 bases and J by 6 bases, with 13 bases between the two germline ends. CDR3 size: 13 residues. Germline CDR1 is WSHSY and CDR2 is SAAADI. CDR3 region: CASEVGGAGELFF. The DNA for the CDR3 is TGCGCCAGCGAAGTAGGGGGGGCCGGGGAGCTGTTTTTT.

The chain joins TRBV29-1 to TRBJ2-5; D might be TRBD2 (6 bases). The CDR3 contains 12 residues. Trimming removed 2 bases at V and 5 bases at J, with 9 bases between. Germline V gene data show CDR1 as SQVTM and CDR2 as ANQGSEA. CDR3 sequence (DNA): TGCAGCGTTGAATGGGGGGATGAGACCCAGTACTTC. Its translation: CSVEWGDETQYF.

The chain uses TRBV7-9 and TRBJ2-7, with a weak D call TRBD2 (6 bases). Deletions cut 3 bases from V and 0 bases from J, with 6 bases between. Germline V gene data show CDR1 as SEHNR and CDR2 as FQNEAQ (reference sequence). CDR3 length equals 13 residues. CDR3 loop: CASSFGSSYEQYF. CDR3 nucleotides: TGTGCCAGCAGCTTCGGGAGCTCCTACGAGCAGTACTTC.

The chain couples TRBV7-8 to TRBJ1-1, with D perhaps matching TRBD1 (6 bases). The CDR3 is 15 residues long. The V end lost 5 bases, the J end lost 3 bases, and 16 bases lay between the germline ends. Germline V gene data show CDR1 as SGHVS and CDR2 as FQNEAQ. CDR3 sequence (DNA): TGTGCCAGCAGCGCCGCGGGGGGCTGGGACACTGAAGCTTTCTTT. Amino acids: CASSAAGGWDTEAFF. The whole variable domain, filled in from reference TRBV7-8 and TRBJ1-1, reads GAGVSQSPRYKVAKRGQDVALRCDPISGHVSLFWYQQALGQGPEFLTYFQNEAQLDKSGLPSDRFFAERPEGSVSTLKIQRTQQEDSAVYLCASSAAGGWDTEAFFGQGTRLTVV.

This chain's CDR3 is CASRFREGAEAFF. CDR3 nucleotide sequence: TGTGCCAGCAGATTCAGGGAGGGGGCTGAAGCTTTCTTT. This chain uses TRBV6-5 with TRBJ1-1, with a possible D match to TRBD1 (6 bases). V lost 6 bases, J lost 6 bases, and 14 bases lay in between. The CDR3 is 13 amino acids. CDR1 is MNHEY and CDR2 is SVGAGI in the germline V gene.

The chain links TRBV4-2 to TRBJ2-5; D gene unclear. Germline CDR1 and CDR2: LGHNA and YNFKEQ. This CDR3 is 11 amino acids long. V gave up 1 base and J gave up 7 bases, with 4 bases separating them. DNA for the CDR3: TGTGCCAGCAGCCAAGTGGGGACCCAGTACTTC. This gives the protein CASSQVGTQYF.

V and J are TRBV15 and TRBJ1-2, with D unclear. Germline CDR1 LNHNV, CDR2 YYDKDF (reference sequence). CDR3 length: 13 residues. V was pared by 5 bases and J by 4 bases, with 11 bases between. The CDR3 DNA reads TGTGCCACCAGCGGACTAACGGGCTATGGCTACACCTTC. Translated, it gives CATSGLTGYGYTF.

The chain is built from TRBV7-3 and TRBJ2-2; tentatively, D is TRBD1 (5 bases). CDR3 length: 14 amino acids. Per germline, CDR1 SGHTA and CDR2 FQGTGA. V was trimmed by 5 bases and J by 5 bases, leaving 12 bases between them. The CDR3 is CASSTPTETGELFF. CDR3 nucleotides: TGTGCCAGCAGCACCCCGACAGAGACCGGGGAGCTGTTTTTT.

Only one count was recorded for this clone. V gene TRBV5-6 combines with J gene TRBJ2-7; possibly TRBD1 or TRBD2 for D (5 bases each). Deletions cut 3 bases from V and 3 bases from J, with 10 bases between. Germline V CDR1 and CDR2: SGHDT, YYEEEE. This CDR3 contains 13 residues. DNA of the CDR3: TGTGCCAGCAGCTCGGGACGATACTACGAGCAGTACTTC. Residues: CASSSGRYYEQYF.

The chain carries TRBV5-4 and TRBJ1-2; the match to TRBD1 covers 9 bases. V lost 2 bases and J lost 5; bases outside the gene matches: 13. CDR1 is SGHNT and CDR2 is YYREEE in the germline V gene (reference sequence). The CDR3 length is 17 residues. For the CDR3, the DNA is TGTGCCAGCAGCTTCGGGACAGGGTCAGAGTCAATTTATGGCTACACCTTC. This translates into CASSFGTGSESIYGYTF.

This sequence joins TRBV27 and TRBJ1-5; D call uncertain. Germline V lookup: CDR1 MNHEY, CDR2 SMNVEV (reference sequence). V lost 2 bases to trimming and J lost 6 bases, with 5 bases between them. The CDR3 length is 12 residues. The CDR3 sequence: CASSLGGQPQHF. DNA for the CDR3: TGTGCCAGCAGTTTAGGTGGTCAGCCCCAGCATTTT.

The chain is built from TRBV5-8 and TRBJ1-2; the D is unclear. The length of the CDR3 is 13 residues. CDR1 SGHTS and CDR2 YDEGEE come from the germline V gene. The V and J ends lost 4 bases and 4 bases respectively, with 11 bases between them. In DNA, the CDR3 is TGTGCCAGCAGCAAGACCGGGCCCTATGGCTACACCTTC. Amino acids: CASSKTGPYGYTF. The whole variable domain, filled in from reference TRBV5-8 and TRBJ1-2, reads EAGVTQSPTHLIKTRGQQATLRCSPISGHTSVYWYQQALGLGLQFLLWYDEGEERNRGNFPPRFSGRQFPNYSSELNVNALELEDSALYLCASSKTGPYGYTFGSGTRLTVV.

The rearrangement joins TRBV4-1 to TRBJ1-4; D is ambiguous. CDR3 size: 15 residues. Germline V gene sequence: CDR1 MGHRA, CDR2 YSYEKL. Trimming left V 2 bases short and J 2 bases short, with 9 bases between. CDR3: CASSQYAGTNEKLFF. As DNA, the CDR3 is TGCGCCAGCAGCCAATACGCCGGGACTAATGAAAAACTGTTTTTT.

This chain connects TRBV4-1 to TRBJ1-2; 8 bases map to TRBD1. The ends lost 4 bases at V and 7 bases at J; junction bases unmatched: 11. The CDR3 extends over 15 amino acids. Per the germline V gene, CDR1 is MGHRA and CDR2 is YSYEKL. The CDR3 coding sequence is TGCGCCAGCAGCCTTAGCGCAGGACAGGGCTCTGGCTACACCTTC. Protein sequence: CASSLSAGQGSGYTF.

The chain uses TRBV10-3 and TRBJ2-7; D ambiguous. The CDR3 runs to 12 residues. V dropped 2 bases and J dropped 6 bases, with 8 bases sitting between them. The germline gives CDR1 ENHRY, CDR2 SYGVKD. CDR3 loop: CAISERTREQYF. The DNA of the CDR3 is TGTGCCATCAGTGAGAGGACCCGCGAGCAGTACTTC.

The V gene is TRBV6-5, the J gene TRBJ2-5; D gene uncertain. The CDR3 contains 13 residues. The germline V gene has CDR1 MNHEY and CDR2 SVGAGI. The ends were cut back, 8 bases at V and 2 bases at J, with 12 bases in the middle. CDR3 in amino acids: CASLQDGQETQYF. In nucleotides, the CDR3 is TGTGCCAGCCTTCAGGACGGTCAAGAGACCCAGTACTTC.

This clone appeared a single time. This CDR3 is CASSYDEGGELFF. The CDR3 DNA is TGTGCCAGCAGTTACGATGAGGGCGGGGAGCTGTTTTTT. This chain links TRBV6-5 with TRBJ2-2; a weak D match, TRBD2 (5 bases). The germline V gene has CDR1 MNHEY and CDR2 SVGAGI. V was trimmed by 2 bases and J by 7 bases, leaving 8 bases between them. The length of the CDR3 is 13 residues.

The V call is TRBV12-3 or TRBV12-4, the J call TRBJ1-3, with D unresolved. Trimming cost V 5 bases and J 4 bases, with 3 bases left between them. The CDR3 covers 11 residues. DNA of the CDR3: TGTGCCAGCAGTGGGGGAAACACCATATATTTT. This sequence encodes CASSGGNTIYF.

CDR3 amino acids: CASSSGNTEAFF. The CDR3 nucleotides are TGTGCCAGCTCCTCGGGGAACACTGAAGCTTTCTTT. The chain links TRBV5-6 to TRBJ1-1; no firm D call. The CDR3 extends over 12 amino acids. The V end was cut by 7 bases, the J end by 1 base, with 8 bases between. Germline CDR1 is SGHDT and CDR2 is YYEEEE.

This chain joins TRBV7-9 and TRBJ2-3; 7 bases align to TRBD2. The CDR3 runs to 13 residues. From germline, CDR1 is SEHNR and CDR2 FQNEAQ (reference sequence). The junction had 1 base not matched to a gene; V was cut back by 3 bases and J by 4 bases. This chain's CDR3 is CASSFAGADTQYF. CDR3 nucleotide sequence: TGTGCCAGCAGCTTCGCGGGAGCAGATACGCAGTATTTT.

V and J are TRBV6-5 and TRBJ1-4, with no clear D. CDR1 is MNHEY, CDR2 SVGAGI, per germline. Between the trimmed V and J ends, which lost 4 bases and 3 bases, there was a span of 6 bases. CDR3 length: 13 amino acids. CDR3: CASSFGPNEKLFF. DNA for the CDR3: TGTGCCAGCAGTTTCGGGCCTAATGAAAAACTGTTTTTT.